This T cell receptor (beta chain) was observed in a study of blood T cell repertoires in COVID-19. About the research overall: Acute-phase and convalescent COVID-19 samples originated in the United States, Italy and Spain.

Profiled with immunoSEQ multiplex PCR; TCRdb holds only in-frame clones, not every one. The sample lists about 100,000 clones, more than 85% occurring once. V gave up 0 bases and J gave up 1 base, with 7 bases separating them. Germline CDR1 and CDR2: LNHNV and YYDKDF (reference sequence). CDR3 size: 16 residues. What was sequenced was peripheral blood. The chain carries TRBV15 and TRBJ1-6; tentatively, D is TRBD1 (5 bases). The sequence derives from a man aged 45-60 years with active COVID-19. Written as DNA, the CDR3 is TGTGCCACCAGCAGAGATAAGGGGTCCTATAATTCACCCCTCCACTTT. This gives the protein CATSRDKGSYNSPLHF.